The clone carrying this T cell receptor beta chain was counted once. The sample comes from a study of blood T cell repertoires in COVID-19. From germline, CDR1 is MGHRA and CDR2 YSYEKL. The CDR3 loop spans 13 amino acids. Trimming removed 6 bases from V and 3 bases from J, with 9 bases in between. Participants were aged roughly 18 to 95 years, lived in about 26 US areas, and enrolled virtually. TCRdb keeps only in-frame clones here, not all; method: immunoSEQ multiplex PCR. The top ten clones hold roughly 1.9% of a sample with about 360,000 clones, more than 70% of them seen once. The origin of this receptor is a man in his forties in a cohort exposed to, infected with or recovered from COVID-19 (not recorded which). J is TRBJ1-5 and V is TRBV4-1; D is unresolved. Input material: PBMCs or T cells enriched from blood (not recorded which). The CDR3 DNA reads as TGCGCCAGCAGAGAGAGTCCCAATCAGCCCCAGCATTTT. Its protein is CASRESPNQPQHF.